This passage covers 13 T cell receptor beta chains from one sample sequenced in a study of T cell responses to AZD1222 COVID-19 vaccine. Here immunoSEQ multiplex PCR was the method, and the copy in TCRdb shows in-frame clones only, minus some. The table lists about 94,000 clones, 70% to 90% of them singletons. The sample was peripheral blood, taken on day 0 of AZD1222 vaccination. Receptors were obtained from an adult in good health.

J is TRBJ1-6 and V is TRBV7-8, with 8 bases fitting TRBD1. CDR3 length: 15 residues. Germline-derived CDR1 and CDR2 are SGHVS and FQNEAQ. V trimming: 4 bases; J trimming: 9 bases; junction bases outside the gene matches: 8. The CDR3 here is CASSSTGTGRSPLHF. CDR3 nucleotides: TGTGCCAGCAGCTCTACCGGGACAGGTCGTTCACCCCTCCACTTT.

The chain joins TRBV6-6 to TRBJ2-6; the D is unclear. The CDR3 length is 14 residues. Trimming left V 0 bases short and J 6 bases short, with 6 bases between. Germline V gene lookup returns CDR1 MNHNY and CDR2 SVGAGI (reference sequence). The DNA of the CDR3 is TGTGCCAGCAGTTACTCCCGGCAGGCCAACGTCCTGACTTTC. Protein: CASSYSRQANVLTF.

The genes are TRBV5-1 and TRBJ2-3; 14 positions agree with TRBD2. CDR3 size: 15 residues. Germline CDR1 reads SGHRS; CDR2 reads YFSETQ. V was clipped by 4 bases and J by 4 bases; unmatched bases: 2. Here the CDR3 DNA reads TGCGCCAGCAGCCCGGGACTAGCGGGGGCAGATACGCAGTATTTT. Its protein is CASSPGLAGADTQYF.

The genes are TRBV3-1 (or the pseudogene TRBV3-2) and TRBJ1-6; D is ambiguous. Trimming removed 1 base from V and 7 bases from J, with 8 bases in between. The CDR3 consists of 14 residues. CDR1 is LGHDT, CDR2 YNNKEL, per germline (reference sequence). The CDR3 nucleotides are TGTGCCAGCAGCCAAGGACGGTCCAATTCACCCCTCCACTTT. This translates into CASSQGRSNSPLHF.

This rearrangement joins TRBV7-8 to TRBJ2-6; the D gene is possibly TRBD2 (6 bases). This CDR3 is 20 amino acids long. Germline CDR1 is SGHVS and CDR2 is FQNEAQ. V was pared by 1 base and J by 0 bases, with 19 bases between. The CDR3 reads CASSLGGADRTVSGANVLTF. The DNA of the CDR3 is TGTGCCAGCAGCTTAGGCGGGGCGGACCGGACGGTCTCTGGGGCCAACGTCCTGACTTTC.

J is TRBJ2-7 and V is TRBV5-1; D gene uncertain. Germline lookup yields CDR1 SGHRS and CDR2 YFSETQ. The CDR3 has 14 residues. V was pared by 4 bases and J by 0 bases, with 11 bases between. The CDR3: CASSRGLSSYEQYF. CDR3 DNA sequence: TGCGCCAGCAGCCGTGGTTTAAGCTCCTACGAGCAGTACTTC.

V is TRBV30 and J is TRBJ1-3; D might be TRBD1 (6 bases). Germline V CDR1 and CDR2: GTSNPN, SVGIG (reference sequence). Trimming cost V 0 bases and J 0 bases, with 9 bases left between them. The CDR3 covers 15 residues. This CDR3 reads CAWSVTGTSGNTIYF. The DNA for the CDR3 is TGTGCCTGGAGTGTAACAGGGACCTCTGGAAACACCATATATTTT.

The rearrangement uses TRBV10-3 and TRBJ2-7; D is uncertain. Germline values: CDR1 ENHRY, CDR2 SYGVKD. The CDR3 consists of 11 residues. V shed 11 bases and J shed 6 bases, with 14 bases lying between them. In DNA form, the CDR3 reads TGTGCCTCCGGGCCCCTCCCCGAGCAGTACTTC. As protein: CASGPLPEQYF.

V is TRBV30 and J is TRBJ2-5; 10 bases are a match to TRBD2. Germline CDR1 is GTSNPN and CDR2 is SVGIG (reference sequence). The CDR3 loop spans 14 amino acids. Losses at the gene ends were 0 bases for V and 5 bases for J; bases not matched to a gene: 3. As DNA, the CDR3 is TGTGCCTGGAGTGTAAGGGGACTAGCGGAGACCCAGTACTTC. This gives the protein CAWSVRGLAETQYF.

The chain has TRBV4-2 and TRBJ2-7, with D perhaps matching TRBD1 (6 bases). CDR1 is LGHNA and CDR2 is YNFKEQ in the germline V gene. V lost 0 bases and J lost 2, with 8 bases in between. The CDR3 totals 14 residues. As DNA, the CDR3 is TGTGCCAGCAGCCAAGACCAGGGGACCTACGAGCAGTACTTC. Translating it yields CASSQDQGTYEQYF.

This clone was seen only a few times. CDR3 coding DNA: TGTGCCTGGAGCAGGGCCACTGAAGCTTTCTTT. It specifies CAWSRATEAFF. The V gene is TRBV30, the J gene TRBJ1-1; D might be TRBD1 (5 bases). From germline, CDR1 is GTSNPN and CDR2 SVGIG (reference sequence). The V end was cut by 3 bases, the J end by 4 bases, with 6 bases between. This CDR3 spans 11 amino acids.

This clone was recorded only once. This chain connects TRBV5-6 to TRBJ1-2; TRBD1 matches at 10 bases. There are 13 residues in the CDR3. The V segment lost 4 bases and the J segment 9 bases; nucleotides outside the gene matches: 6. Germline V CDR1 and CDR2: SGHDT, YYEEEE. Here the CDR3 DNA reads TGTGCCAGCAGCGCCGCGGGACAGGGGAGCTACACCTTC. Encoded protein: CASSAAGQGSYTF.

The chain recombines TRBV21-1 with TRBJ1-5. TRBV21-1 has pseudogene status. The CDR3 is 16 amino acids. As DNA, the CDR3 is TGTGCCAGCAGCAAAGGATCGGGGGGCCGCAATCAGCCCCAGCATTTT. Protein: CASSKGSGGRNQPQHF.